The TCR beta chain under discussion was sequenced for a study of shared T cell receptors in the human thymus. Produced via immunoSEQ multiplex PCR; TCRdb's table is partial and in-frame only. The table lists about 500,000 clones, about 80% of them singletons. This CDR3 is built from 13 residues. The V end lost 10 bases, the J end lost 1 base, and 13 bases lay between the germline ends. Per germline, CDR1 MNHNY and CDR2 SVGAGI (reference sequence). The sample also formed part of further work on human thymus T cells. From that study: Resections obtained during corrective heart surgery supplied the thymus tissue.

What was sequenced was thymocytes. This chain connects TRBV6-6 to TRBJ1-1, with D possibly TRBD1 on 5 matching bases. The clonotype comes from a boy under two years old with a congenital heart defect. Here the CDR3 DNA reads TGTGCCACCCTGATGGGGGGGAACACTGAAGCTTTCTTT. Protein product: CATLMGGNTEAFF.